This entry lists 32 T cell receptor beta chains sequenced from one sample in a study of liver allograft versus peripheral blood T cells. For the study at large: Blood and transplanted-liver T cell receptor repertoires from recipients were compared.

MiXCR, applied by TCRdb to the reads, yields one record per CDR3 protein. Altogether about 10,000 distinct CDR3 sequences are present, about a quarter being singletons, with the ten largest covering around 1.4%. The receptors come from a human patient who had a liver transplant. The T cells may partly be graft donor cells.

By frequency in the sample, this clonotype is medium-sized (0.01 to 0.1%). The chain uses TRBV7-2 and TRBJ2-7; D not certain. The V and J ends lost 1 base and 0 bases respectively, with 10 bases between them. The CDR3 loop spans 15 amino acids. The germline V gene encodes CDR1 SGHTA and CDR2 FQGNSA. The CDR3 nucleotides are TGTGCCAGCAGCTTAGTCTGGTCGAGCTCCTACGAGCAGTACTTC. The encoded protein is CASSLVWSSSYEQYF. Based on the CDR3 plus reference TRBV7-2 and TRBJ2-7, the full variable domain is GAGVSQSPSNKVTEKGKDVELRCDPISGHTALYWYRQSLGQGLEFLIYFQGNSAPDKSGLPSDRFSAERTGGSVSTLTIQRTQQEDSAVYLCASSLVWSSSYEQYFGPGTRLTVT.

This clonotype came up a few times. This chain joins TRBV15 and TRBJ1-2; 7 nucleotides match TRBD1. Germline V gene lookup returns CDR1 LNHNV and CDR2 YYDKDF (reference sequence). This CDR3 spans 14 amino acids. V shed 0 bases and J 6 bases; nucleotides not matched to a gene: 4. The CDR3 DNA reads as TGTGCCACCAGCAGAGATTTAGGGGGCGATGGCTACACCTTC. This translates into CATSRDLGGDGYTF. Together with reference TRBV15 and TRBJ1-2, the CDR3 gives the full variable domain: DAMVIQNPRYQVTQFGKPVTLSCSQTLNHNVMYWYQQKSSQAPKLLFHYYDKDFNNEADTPDNFQSRRPNTSFCFLDIRSPGLGDTAMYLCATSRDLGGDGYTFGSGTRLTVV.

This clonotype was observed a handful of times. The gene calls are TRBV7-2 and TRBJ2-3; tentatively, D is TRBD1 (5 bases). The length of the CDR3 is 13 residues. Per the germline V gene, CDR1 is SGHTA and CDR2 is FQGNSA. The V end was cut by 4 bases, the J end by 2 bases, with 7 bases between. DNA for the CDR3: TGTGCCAGCAGCTACAGGTACACAGATACGCAGTATTTT. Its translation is CASSYRYTDTQYF.

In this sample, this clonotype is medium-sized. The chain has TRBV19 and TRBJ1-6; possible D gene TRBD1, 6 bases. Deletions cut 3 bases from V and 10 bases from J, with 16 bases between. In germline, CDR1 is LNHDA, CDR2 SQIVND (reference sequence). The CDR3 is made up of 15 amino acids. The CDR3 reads CASSMTRGGYSPLHF. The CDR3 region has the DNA TGTGCCAGTAGTATGACCAGGGGAGGATACTCACCCCTCCACTTT.

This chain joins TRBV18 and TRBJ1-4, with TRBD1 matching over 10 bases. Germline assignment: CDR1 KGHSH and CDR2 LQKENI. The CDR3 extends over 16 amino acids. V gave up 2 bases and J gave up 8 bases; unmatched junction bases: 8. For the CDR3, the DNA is TGTGCCAGCTCACCAGGGTCGGGACAGGGGAACGAAAAACTGTTTTTT. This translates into CASSPGSGQGNEKLFF. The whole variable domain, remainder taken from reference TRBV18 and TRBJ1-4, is NAGVMQNPRHLVRRRGQEARLRCSPMKGHSHVYWYRQLPEEGLKFMVYLQKENIIDESGMPKERFSAEFPKEGPSILRIQQVVRGDSAAYFCASSPGSGQGNEKLFFGSGTQLSVL.

CDR3 DNA sequence: TGTGCCAGCAGTCGTCCGGGACAGATTATTAGCAATCAGCCCCAGCATTTT. Protein sequence: CASSRPGQIISNQPQHF. The chain combines TRBV6-6 with TRBJ1-5; 7 bases are a match to TRBD1. The CDR3 is 17 residues long. Losses at the gene ends were 5 bases for V and 0 bases for J; bases not matched to a gene: 10. Germline CDR1 is MNHNY and CDR2 is SVGAGI (reference sequence).

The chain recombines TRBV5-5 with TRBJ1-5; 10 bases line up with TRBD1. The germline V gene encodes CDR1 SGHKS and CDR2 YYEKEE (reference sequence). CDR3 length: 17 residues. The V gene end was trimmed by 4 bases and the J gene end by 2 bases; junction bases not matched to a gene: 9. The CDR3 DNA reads TGTGCCAGCAGCATGGGACAGGGGTTTTTCGGCAATCAGCCCCAGCATTTT. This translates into CASSMGQGFFGNQPQHF.

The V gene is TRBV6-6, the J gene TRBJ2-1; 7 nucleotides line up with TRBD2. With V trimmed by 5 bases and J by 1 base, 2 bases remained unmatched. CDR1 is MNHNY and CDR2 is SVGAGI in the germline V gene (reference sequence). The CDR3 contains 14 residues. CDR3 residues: CASSPAGSYNEQFF. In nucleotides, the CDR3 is TGTGCCAGCAGTCCAGCGGGGTCCTACAATGAGCAGTTCTTC.

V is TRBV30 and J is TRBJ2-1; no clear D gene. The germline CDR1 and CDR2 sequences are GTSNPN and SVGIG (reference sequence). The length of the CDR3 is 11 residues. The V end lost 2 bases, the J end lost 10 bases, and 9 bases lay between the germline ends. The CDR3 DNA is TGTGCCTGGAGTCGTATTGGGGAGCAGTTCTTC. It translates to CAWSRIGEQFF.

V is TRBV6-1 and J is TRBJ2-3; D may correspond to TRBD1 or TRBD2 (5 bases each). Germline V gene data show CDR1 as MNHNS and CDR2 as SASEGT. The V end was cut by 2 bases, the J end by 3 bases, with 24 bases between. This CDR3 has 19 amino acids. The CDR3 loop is CASSERDGDPRMGTDTQYF. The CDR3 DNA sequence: TGTGCCAGCAGTGAAAGGGATGGGGACCCCCGGATGGGAACAGATACGCAGTATTTT.

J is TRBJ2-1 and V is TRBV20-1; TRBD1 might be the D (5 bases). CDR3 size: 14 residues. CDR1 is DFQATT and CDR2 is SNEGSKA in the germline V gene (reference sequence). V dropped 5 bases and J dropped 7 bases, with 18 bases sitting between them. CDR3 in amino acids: CSARQRTTRNEQFF. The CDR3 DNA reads TGCAGTGCTCGACAGAGGACGACGCGGAATGAGCAGTTCTTC.

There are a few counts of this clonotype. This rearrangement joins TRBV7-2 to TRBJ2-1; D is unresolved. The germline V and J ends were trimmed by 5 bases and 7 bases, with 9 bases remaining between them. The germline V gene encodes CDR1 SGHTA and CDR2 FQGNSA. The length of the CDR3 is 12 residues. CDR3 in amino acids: CASSRLINEQFF. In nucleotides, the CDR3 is TGTGCCAGCAGCCGTTTAATTAATGAGCAGTTCTTC.

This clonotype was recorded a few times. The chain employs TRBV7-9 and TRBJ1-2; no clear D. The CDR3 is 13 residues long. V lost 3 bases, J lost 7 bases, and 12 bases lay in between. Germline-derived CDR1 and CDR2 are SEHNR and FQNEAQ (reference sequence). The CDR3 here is CASSLGSSPGYTF. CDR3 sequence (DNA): TGTGCCAGCAGCTTGGGCAGTTCCCCTGGCTACACCTTC.

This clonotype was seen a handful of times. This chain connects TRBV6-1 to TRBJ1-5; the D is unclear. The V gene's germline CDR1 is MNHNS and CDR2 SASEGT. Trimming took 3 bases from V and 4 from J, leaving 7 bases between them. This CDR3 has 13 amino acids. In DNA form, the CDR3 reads TGTGCCAGCAGTGAGTCCCCAAATCAGCCCCAGCATTTT. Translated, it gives CASSESPNQPQHF.

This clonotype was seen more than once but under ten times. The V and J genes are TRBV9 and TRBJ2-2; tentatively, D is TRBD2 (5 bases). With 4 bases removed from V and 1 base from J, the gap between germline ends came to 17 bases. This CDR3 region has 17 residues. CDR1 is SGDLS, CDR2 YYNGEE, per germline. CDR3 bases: TGTGCCAGCAGCAGAGGAGAGACTACCAAGAACACCGGGGAGCTGTTTTTT. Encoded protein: CASSRGETTKNTGELFF.

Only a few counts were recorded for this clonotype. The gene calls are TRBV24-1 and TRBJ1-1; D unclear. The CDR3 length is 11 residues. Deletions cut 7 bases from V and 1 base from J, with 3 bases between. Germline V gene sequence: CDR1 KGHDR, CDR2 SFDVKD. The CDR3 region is CATSKNTEAFF. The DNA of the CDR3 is TGTGCCACCAGCAAGAACACTGAAGCTTTCTTT.

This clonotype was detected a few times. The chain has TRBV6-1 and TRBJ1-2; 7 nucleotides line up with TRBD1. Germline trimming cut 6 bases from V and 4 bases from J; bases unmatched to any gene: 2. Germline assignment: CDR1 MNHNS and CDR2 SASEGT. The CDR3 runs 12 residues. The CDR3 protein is CASSSGGYGYTF. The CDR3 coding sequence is TGTGCCAGCAGCTCAGGGGGCTATGGCTACACCTTC.

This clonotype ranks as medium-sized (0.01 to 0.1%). The CDR3 here is CASTRIQASYGYTF. In DNA form, the CDR3 reads TGTGCCAGCACCAGAATACAGGCCAGCTATGGCTACACCTTC. This chain joins TRBV6-5 and TRBJ1-2; the D gene is possibly TRBD1 (5 bases). Per the germline V gene, CDR1 is MNHEY and CDR2 is SVGAGI. V was pared by 7 bases and J by 4 bases, with 16 bases between. The CDR3 contains 14 residues.

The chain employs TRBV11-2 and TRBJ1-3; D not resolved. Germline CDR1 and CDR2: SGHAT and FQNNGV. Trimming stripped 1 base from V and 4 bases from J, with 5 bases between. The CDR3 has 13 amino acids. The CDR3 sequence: CASSLVLGNTIYF. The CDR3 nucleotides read TGTGCCAGCAGCTTAGTTCTGGGAAACACCATATATTTT.

DNA of the CDR3: TGTGCCAGCATGCGCAGGGGTTATAATGAAAAACTGTTTTTT. Protein product: CASMRRGYNEKLFF. This chain uses TRBV6-5 with TRBJ1-4; weak D call: TRBD1 (6 bases). The CDR3 has 14 residues. Germline V gene lookup returns CDR1 MNHEY and CDR2 SVGAGI. The ends were cut back, 7 bases at V and 4 bases at J, with 13 bases in the middle.

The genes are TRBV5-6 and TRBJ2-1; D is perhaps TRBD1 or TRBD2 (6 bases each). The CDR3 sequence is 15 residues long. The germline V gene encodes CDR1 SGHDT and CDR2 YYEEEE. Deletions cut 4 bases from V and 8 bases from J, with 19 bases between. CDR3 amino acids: CASSEEGAGADEQFF. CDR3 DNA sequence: TGTGCCAGCAGCGAGGAGGGCGCAGGGGCGGATGAGCAGTTCTTC.

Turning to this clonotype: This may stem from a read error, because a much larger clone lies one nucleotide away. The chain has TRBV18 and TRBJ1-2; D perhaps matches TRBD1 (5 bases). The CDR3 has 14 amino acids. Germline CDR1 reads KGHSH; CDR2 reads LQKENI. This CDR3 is CASTPRQNDYGYTF. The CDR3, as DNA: TGTGCCAGCACACCAAGACAGAATGACTATGGCTACACCTTC.

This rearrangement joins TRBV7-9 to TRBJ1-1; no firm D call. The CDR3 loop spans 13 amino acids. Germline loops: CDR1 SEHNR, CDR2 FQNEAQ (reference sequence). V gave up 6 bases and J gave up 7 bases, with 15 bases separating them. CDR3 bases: TGTGCCAGCAGACTAAGAGGGCCCAATGAAGCTTTCTTT. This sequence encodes CASRLRGPNEAFF.

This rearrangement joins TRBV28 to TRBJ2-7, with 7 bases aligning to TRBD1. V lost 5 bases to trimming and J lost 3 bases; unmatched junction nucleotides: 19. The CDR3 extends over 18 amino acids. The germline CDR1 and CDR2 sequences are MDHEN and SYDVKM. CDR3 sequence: CASSLPSPPGQLCYEQYF. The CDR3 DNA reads TGTGCCAGCAGTCTTCCCAGCCCCCCGGGACAGTTGTGCTACGAGCAGTACTTC.

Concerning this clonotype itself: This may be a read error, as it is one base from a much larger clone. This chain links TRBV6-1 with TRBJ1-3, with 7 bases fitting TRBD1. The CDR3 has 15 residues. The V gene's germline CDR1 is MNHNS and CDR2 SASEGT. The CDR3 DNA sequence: TGTGCCAGCAGTCAGCCCGGGACAGCTGGAAACACCTTATATTTT. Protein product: CASSQPGTAGNTLYF.

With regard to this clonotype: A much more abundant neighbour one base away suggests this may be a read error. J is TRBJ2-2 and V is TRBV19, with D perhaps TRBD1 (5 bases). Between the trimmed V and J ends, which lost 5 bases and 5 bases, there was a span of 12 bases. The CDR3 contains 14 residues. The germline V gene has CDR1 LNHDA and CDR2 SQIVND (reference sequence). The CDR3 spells CASSPVGVTGELFF. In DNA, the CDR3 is TGTGCCAGTAGTCCAGTAGGGGTGACCGGGGAGCTGTTTTTT.

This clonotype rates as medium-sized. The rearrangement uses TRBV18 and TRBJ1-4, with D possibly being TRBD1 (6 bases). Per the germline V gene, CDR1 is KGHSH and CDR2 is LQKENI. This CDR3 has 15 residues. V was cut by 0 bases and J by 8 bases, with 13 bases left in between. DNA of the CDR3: TGTGCCAGCTCACCACCCGCCTTTCAGGGGGAAAAACTGTTTTTT. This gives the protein CASSPPAFQGEKLFF. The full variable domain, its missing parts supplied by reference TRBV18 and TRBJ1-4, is NAGVMQNPRHLVRRRGQEARLRCSPMKGHSHVYWYRQLPEEGLKFMVYLQKENIIDESGMPKERFSAEFPKEGPSILRIQQVVRGDSAAYFCASSPPAFQGEKLFFGSGTQLSVL.

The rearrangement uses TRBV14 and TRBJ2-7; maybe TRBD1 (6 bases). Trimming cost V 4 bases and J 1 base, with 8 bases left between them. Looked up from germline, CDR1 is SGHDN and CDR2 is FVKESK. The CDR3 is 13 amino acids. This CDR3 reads CASSRTVSYEQYF. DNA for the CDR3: TGTGCCAGCAGCCGGACAGTATCCTACGAGCAGTACTTC.

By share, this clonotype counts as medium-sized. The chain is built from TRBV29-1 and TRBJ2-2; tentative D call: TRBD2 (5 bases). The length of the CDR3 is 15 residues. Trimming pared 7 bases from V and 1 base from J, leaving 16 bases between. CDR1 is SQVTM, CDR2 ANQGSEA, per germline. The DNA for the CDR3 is TGCAGCGCCGGGGTTTCGGCATGGAACACCGGGGAGCTGTTTTTT. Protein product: CSAGVSAWNTGELFF.

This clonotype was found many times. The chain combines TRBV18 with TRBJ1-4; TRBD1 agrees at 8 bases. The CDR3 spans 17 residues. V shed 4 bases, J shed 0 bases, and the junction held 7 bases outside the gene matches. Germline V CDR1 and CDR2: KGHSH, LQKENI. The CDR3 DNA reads TGTGCCAGCTCACTCGGACAGGGCCAATCAACTAATGAAAAACTGTTTTTT. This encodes CASSLGQGQSTNEKLFF.

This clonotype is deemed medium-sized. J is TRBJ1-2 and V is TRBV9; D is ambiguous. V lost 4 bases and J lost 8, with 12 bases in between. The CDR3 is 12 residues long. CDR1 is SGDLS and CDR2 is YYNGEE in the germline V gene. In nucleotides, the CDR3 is TGTGCCAGCAGCCCTCCCCATGGGGGCTACACCTTC. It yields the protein CASSPPHGGYTF.

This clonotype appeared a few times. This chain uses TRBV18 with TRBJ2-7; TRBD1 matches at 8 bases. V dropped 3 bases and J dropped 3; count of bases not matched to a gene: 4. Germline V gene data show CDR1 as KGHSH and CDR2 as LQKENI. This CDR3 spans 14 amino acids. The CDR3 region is CASSPLQGVYEQYF. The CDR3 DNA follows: TGTGCCAGCTCACCGCTACAGGGGGTCTACGAGCAGTACTTC.